The 26 T cell receptor beta chains presented below share a single source sample, sequenced in a study of early T cells in non-severe SARS-CoV-2 infection. Each CDR3 protein is one row after TCRdb ran MiXCR on the 5' RACE reads. Of nearly 110,000 distinct CDR3 sequences in the sample, approximately 12% were seen once. Input material: whole blood. These receptors were collected from an adult who was a healthcare worker with PCR-confirmed SARS-CoV-2 infection or an uninfected control (not recorded which).

In this sample, this clonotype turned up many times. The chain recombines TRBV27 with TRBJ1-1; D call uncertain. This CDR3 has 10 residues. Germline V CDR1 and CDR2: MNHEY, SMNVEV (reference sequence). The CDR3 DNA is TGTGTCACCTGGGGAGAGGAAGCTTTCTTT. Encoded protein: CVTWGEEAFF.

This clonotype appeared many times. The chain joins TRBV7-9 to TRBJ1-2; tentative D call: TRBD1 (5 bases). This CDR3 is built from 14 residues. Trimming took 4 bases from V and 6 from J, leaving 15 bases between them. From germline, CDR1 is SEHNR and CDR2 FQNEAQ (reference sequence). The CDR3 bases are TGTGCCAGCAGCTCTATAAGGGGAGCGCATGGCTACACCTTC. It translates to CASSSIRGAHGYTF.

This clonotype has at least ten counts. V is TRBV28 and J is TRBJ1-5, with TRBD1 as a possible D gene (6 bases). The V end lost 5 bases, the J end lost 0 bases, and 11 bases lay between the germline ends. Per the germline V gene, CDR1 is MDHEN and CDR2 is SYDVKM. The CDR3 is made up of 15 amino acids. The CDR3 spells CASSGRGFSNQPQHF. The CDR3 coding sequence is TGTGCCAGCAGTGGCAGGGGTTTTAGCAATCAGCCCCAGCATTTT.

This clonotype was observed a few times. The CDR3 DNA reads as TGCGCCAGCAGCCAAGGTTTTCTAGGGAATGAGCAGTTCTTC. It is translated as CASSQGFLGNEQFF. V and J are TRBV4-1 and TRBJ2-1; unclear D gene. The germline CDR1 and CDR2 sequences are MGHRA and YSYEKL. The CDR3 consists of 14 residues. V shed 1 base and J shed 7 bases, with 11 bases lying between them.

At least ten counts were recorded for this clonotype. This chain connects TRBV29-1 to TRBJ1-1, with D perhaps matching TRBD1 (6 bases). CDR3 length: 15 amino acids. Trimming removed 1 base at V and 0 bases at J, with 12 bases between. CDR1 is SQVTM and CDR2 is ANQGSEA in the germline V gene. CDR3 sequence reads: CSVEVQDSMNTEAFF. In DNA form, the CDR3 reads TGCAGCGTTGAAGTACAGGACAGTATGAACACTGAAGCTTTCTTT.

In nucleotides, the CDR3 is TGTGCTAGTGCCTTCACCGGGGAGCTGTTTTTT. It is translated as CASAFTGELFF. The chain combines TRBV12-5 with TRBJ2-2; D gene unclear. Germline V gives CDR1 LGHNT, CDR2 FRNRAP. V was trimmed by 7 bases and J by 4 bases, leaving 4 bases between them. The CDR3 runs to 11 residues.

This clonotype was observed a few times. V is TRBV5-1 and J is TRBJ2-5; D gene ambiguous. Germline assignment: CDR1 SGHRS and CDR2 YFSETQ. CDR3 length: 13 amino acids. V was shortened by 2 bases and J by 5 bases, with 10 bases between the two germline ends. In DNA, the CDR3 is TGCGCCAGCAGCTTCCTAGTTAGGGAGACCCAGTACTTC. It codes for CASSFLVRETQYF.

The table lists this clonotype with many counts. This chain links TRBV12-3 or TRBV12-4 with TRBJ2-5; D is unclear. V dropped 6 bases and J dropped 4 bases, with 9 bases sitting between them. This CDR3 is built from 12 residues. The CDR3 nucleotides are TGTGCCAGCAGCCCTACTGTAGAGACCCAGTACTTC. It is translated as CASSPTVETQYF.

Worth noting for this clonotype: This may arise from a read error, as a much more abundant clone is one base away. The rearrangement uses TRBV11-2 and TRBJ2-1; D call uncertain. From germline, CDR1 is SGHAT and CDR2 FQNNGV. The CDR3 spans 12 residues. CDR3 nucleotides: TGTGCCAGCAGCTTAGAACGATACGGGCCGGTCTTC. This encodes CASSLERYGPVF.

The V and J genes are TRBV5-1 and TRBJ2-2; 7 bases are shared with TRBD2. Germline V gene lookup returns CDR1 SGHRS and CDR2 YFSETQ. The CDR3 is 15 residues long. V dropped 0 bases and J dropped 3; count of bases not matched to a gene: 2. This chain's CDR3 is CASSLGGRDTGELFF. CDR3 in DNA: TGCGCCAGCAGCTTGGGCGGGAGAGACACCGGGGAGCTGTTTTTT. Together with reference TRBV5-1 and TRBJ2-2, the CDR3 gives the full variable domain: KAGVTQTPRYLIKTRGQQVTLSCSPISGHRSVSWYQQTPGQGLQFLFEYFSETQRNKGNFPGRFSGRQFSNSRSEMNVSTLELGDSALYLCASSLGGRDTGELFFGEGSRLTVL.

This chain uses TRBV11-2 with TRBJ2-7; D unresolved. The CDR3 runs 12 residues. V gave up 5 bases and J gave up 2 bases, with 7 bases separating them. Germline CDR1 SGHAT, CDR2 FQNNGV. CDR3 in DNA: TGTGCCAGCAGCGATCTAACCTACGAGCAGTACTTC. Its protein is CASSDLTYEQYF.

The V and J genes are TRBV13 and TRBJ2-7; 8 positions agree with TRBD1. V shed 4 bases, J shed 5 bases, and the junction held 7 bases outside the gene matches. CDR1 and CDR2 from the germline V gene are PRHDT and FYEKMQ (reference sequence). The CDR3 runs to 14 residues. The CDR3 protein is CASSSPDRADEQYF. The CDR3 nucleotides read TGTGCCAGCAGCTCTCCGGACAGGGCGGACGAGCAGTACTTC. The complete variable domain, with remaining parts taken from reference TRBV13 and TRBJ2-7, reads AAGVIQSPRHLIKEKRETATLKCYPIPRHDTVYWYQQGPGQDPQFLISFYEKMQSDKGSIPDRFSAQQFSDYHSELNMSSLELGDSALYFCASSSPDRADEQYFGPGTRLTVT.

The V call is TRBV6-1, the J call TRBJ2-5; a possible D gene is TRBD2 (6 bases). CDR1 and CDR2 from the germline V gene are MNHNS and SASEGT. The V end lost 8 bases, the J end lost 5 bases, and 6 bases lay between the germline ends. The CDR3 sequence is 10 residues long. The CDR3 DNA reads TGTGCCAGCGGAGGGGAGACCCAGTACTTC. This gives the protein CASGGETQYF.

Many counts were recorded for this clonotype. The chain links TRBV28 to TRBJ2-1; 11 nucleotides agree with TRBD2. CDR3 length: 13 residues. Germline V gives CDR1 MDHEN, CDR2 SYDVKM. The chain's CDR3 is CALGTSGGPEQFF. The CDR3 DNA reads TGTGCTTTAGGGACTAGCGGAGGGCCGGAGCAGTTCTTC.

This clonotype was counted many times. CDR3 loop: CASSLQEDGAETQYF. The CDR3 DNA reads TGTGCCAGCAGTTTACAGGAAGATGGGGCAGAGACCCAGTACTTC. This sequence joins TRBV6-1 and TRBJ2-5, with D possibly being TRBD1 (5 bases). V lost 5 bases, J lost 4 bases, and 17 bases lay in between. Germline lookup yields CDR1 MNHNS and CDR2 SASEGT. This CDR3 is 15 amino acids long.

This clonotype was found many times. The chain couples TRBV7-6 to TRBJ2-1; possible D gene TRBD2, 6 bases. V gave up 5 bases and J gave up 3 bases, with 11 bases separating them. The CDR3 runs to 14 residues. CDR1 and CDR2 from the germline V gene are SGHVS and FNYEAQ. CDR3 amino acids: CASSPRESYNEQFF. The DNA for the CDR3 is TGTGCCAGCAGCCCCCGGGAGAGCTACAATGAGCAGTTCTTC.

The rearrangement joins TRBV3-1 to TRBJ2-7; 9 bases map to TRBD2. Germline V gives CDR1 LGHDT, CDR2 YNNKEL (reference sequence). The CDR3 has 13 amino acids. V dropped 1 base and J dropped 5; count of bases not matched to a gene: 0. CDR3 sequence (DNA): TGTGCCAGCAGCCAAGTAGCGGGGGACGAGCAGTACTTC. Its protein product is CASSQVAGDEQYF.

V and J are TRBV28 and TRBJ2-1, with TRBD2 matching 9 bases. The J segment lost 4 bases and the V segment lost 8 bases, leaving 9 bases of the junction unmatched. The CDR3 spans 15 residues. Germline CDR1 MDHEN, CDR2 SYDVKM. CDR3 in DNA: TGTGCCAGCTGGGCTGGGACTAGCCTATACAATGAGCAGTTCTTC. Translated: CASWAGTSLYNEQFF.

A few counts support this clonotype. V usage is TRBV15 and J usage is TRBJ2-3; the D call may be TRBD1 or TRBD2 (5 bases each). CDR3 length: 16 residues. Germline CDR1 LNHNV, CDR2 YYDKDF (reference sequence). The germline V and J ends were trimmed by 0 bases and 6 bases, with 16 bases remaining between them. CDR3 sequence (DNA): TGTGCCACCAGCAGAGATATAGGGGTATCGGGGGATACGCAGTATTTT. Amino acids: CATSRDIGVSGDTQYF.

The chain couples TRBV19 to TRBJ2-1; no firm D call. V lost 5 bases and J lost 10, with 21 bases in between. CDR1 and CDR2 from the germline V gene are LNHDA and SQIVND (reference sequence). The CDR3 spans 15 residues. Written as DNA, the CDR3 is TGTGCCAGTAGTGCAAGCATGGCCACCAGTGGGGAGCAGTTCTTC. This gives the protein CASSASMATSGEQFF.

This clonotype was observed at least ten times. The chain combines TRBV10-3 with TRBJ2-1; D may be TRBD2 (6 bases). The CDR3 is made up of 14 amino acids. Germline CDR1 and CDR2: ENHRY and SYGVKD. Between the trimmed V and J ends, which lost 5 bases and 5 bases, there was a span of 13 bases. The CDR3 DNA reads TGTGCCATCAGTCGGGACTCCCGGGACAATGAGCAGTTCTTC. Translation gives CAISRDSRDNEQFF.

The chain couples TRBV18 to TRBJ1-1; D remains unclear. Germline V gene lookup returns CDR1 KGHSH and CDR2 LQKENI. V was cut by 6 bases and J by 4 bases, with 15 bases left in between. The CDR3 runs to 14 residues. The CDR3 protein is CASSPGSDITEAFF. CDR3 sequence (DNA): TGTGCCAGCTCCCCCGGAAGTGATATCACTGAAGCTTTCTTT.

Only a few counts were recorded for this clonotype. The rearrangement uses TRBV5-1 and TRBJ2-1, with TRBD2 matching 7 bases. V trimming: 0 bases; J trimming: 6 bases; junction bases outside the gene matches: 6. CDR3 size: 15 residues. Germline loops: CDR1 SGHRS, CDR2 YFSETQ. CDR3 nucleotides: TGCGCCAGCAGCTTGGTAGTGGGCGGGGGCAATGAGCAGTTCTTC. Protein product: CASSLVVGGGNEQFF. Combining the CDR3 with reference TRBV5-1 and TRBJ2-1 gives the whole variable domain KAGVTQTPRYLIKTRGQQVTLSCSPISGHRSVSWYQQTPGQGLQFLFEYFSETQRNKGNFPGRFSGRQFSNSRSEMNVSTLELGDSALYLCASSLVVGGGNEQFFGPGTRLTVL.

CDR3 protein: CASSQGSVYGYTF. Here the CDR3 DNA reads TGTGCCAGCAGCCAAGGTTCAGTTTATGGCTACACCTTC. The chain recombines TRBV3-1 with TRBJ1-2, with D hard to call. There are 13 residues in the CDR3. V gave up 1 base and J gave up 5 bases, with 8 bases separating them. Germline CDR1 and CDR2: LGHDT and YNNKEL (reference sequence).

This clonotype was counted ten times or more. The genes are TRBV28 and TRBJ2-7; either TRBD1 or TRBD2 may supply D (6 bases each). V was trimmed by 5 bases and J by 5 bases, leaving 16 bases between them. The CDR3 runs to 14 residues. Germline loops: CDR1 MDHEN, CDR2 SYDVKM. In DNA, the CDR3 is TGTGCCAGCAGTGTACAGGGCCGCGGGGACGAGCAGTACTTC. Its translation: CASSVQGRGDEQYF.

This sequence joins TRBV12-3 or TRBV12-4 and TRBJ2-1; a weak D match, TRBD2 (6 bases). This CDR3 is 11 amino acids long. Trimming removed 8 bases from V and 5 bases from J, with 7 bases in between. CDR3 sequence (DNA): TGTGCCAGCGGCGGGAACAATGAGCAGTTCTTC. Residues: CASGGNNEQFF.